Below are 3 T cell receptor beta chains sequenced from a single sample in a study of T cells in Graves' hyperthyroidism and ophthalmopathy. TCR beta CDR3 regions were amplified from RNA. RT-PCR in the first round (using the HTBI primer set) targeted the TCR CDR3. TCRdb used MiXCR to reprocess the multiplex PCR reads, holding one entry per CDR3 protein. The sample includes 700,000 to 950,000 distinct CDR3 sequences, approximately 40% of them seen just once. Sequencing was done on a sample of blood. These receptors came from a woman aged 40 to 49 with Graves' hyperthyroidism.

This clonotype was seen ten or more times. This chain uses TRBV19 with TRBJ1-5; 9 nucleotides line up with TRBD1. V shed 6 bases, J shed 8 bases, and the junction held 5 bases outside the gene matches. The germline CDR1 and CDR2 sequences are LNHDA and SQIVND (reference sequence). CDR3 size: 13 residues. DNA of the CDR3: TGTGCCAGTAGGGACAGGGGAGGGGAGCCCCAGCATTTT. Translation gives CASRDRGGEPQHF.

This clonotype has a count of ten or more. The CDR3 DNA follows: TGTGCCAGCAGTACAACAGGGTCATCTGGAAACACCATATATTTT. Its translation is CASSTTGSSGNTIYF. The rearrangement joins TRBV6-1 to TRBJ1-3, with D possibly matching TRBD1 (6 bases). CDR1 MNHNS and CDR2 SASEGT come from the germline V gene. The CDR3 spans 15 residues. The V and J ends lost 5 bases and 1 base respectively, with 12 bases between them.

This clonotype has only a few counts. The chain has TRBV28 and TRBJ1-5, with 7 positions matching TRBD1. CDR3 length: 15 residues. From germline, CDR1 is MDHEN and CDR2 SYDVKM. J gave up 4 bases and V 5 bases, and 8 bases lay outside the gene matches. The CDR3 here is CASSTPPGQNQPQHF. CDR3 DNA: TGTGCCAGCAGTACACCTCCGGGACAGAATCAGCCCCAGCATTTT.